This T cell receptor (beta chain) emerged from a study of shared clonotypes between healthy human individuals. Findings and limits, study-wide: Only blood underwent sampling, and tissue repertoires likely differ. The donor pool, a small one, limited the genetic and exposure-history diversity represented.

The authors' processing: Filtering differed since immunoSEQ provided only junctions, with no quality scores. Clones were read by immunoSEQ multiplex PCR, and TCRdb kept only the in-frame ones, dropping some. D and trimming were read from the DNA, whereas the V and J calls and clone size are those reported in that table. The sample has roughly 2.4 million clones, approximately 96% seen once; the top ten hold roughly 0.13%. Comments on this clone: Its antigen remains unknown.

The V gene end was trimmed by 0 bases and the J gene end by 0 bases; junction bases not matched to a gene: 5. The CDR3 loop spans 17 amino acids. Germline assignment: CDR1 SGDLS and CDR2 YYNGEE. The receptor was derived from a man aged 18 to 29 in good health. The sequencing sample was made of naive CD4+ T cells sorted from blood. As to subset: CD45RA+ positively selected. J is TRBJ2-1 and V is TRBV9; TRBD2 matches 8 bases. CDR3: CASSVVGSGSSYNEQFF. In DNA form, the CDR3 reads TGTGCCAGCAGCGTAGTGGGCAGCGGGAGCTCCTACAATGAGCAGTTCTTC.